This T cell receptor (beta chain) was identified during a study of cytomegalovirus exposure and HLA in healthy donors. Broader study findings: The availability of immune exposure information extended only to CMV serostatus.

Points on this clone: Antigen specificity is unknown.

Trimming took off 5 bases at V and 4 bases at J, with 5 bases between the two ends. Germline CDR1 reads SGHAT; CDR2 reads FQNNGV. This CDR3 is built from 11 residues. The PCR had 60 Vbeta and 13 Jbeta primers. Repertoires were generated with immunoSEQ multiplex PCR, while TCRdb's copy carries only in-frame clones and drops some. This table has roughly 240,000 clones, roughly 81% appearing once. The J gene is TRBJ2-5, the V gene TRBV11-2, with D unresolved. The receptor comes from a girl aged 2 to 9 in good health and CMV-seronegative. Sequenced material: PBMCs. In nucleotides, the CDR3 is TGTGCCAGCAGCCCCAGAGAGACCCAGTACTTC. This gives the protein CASSPRETQYF.